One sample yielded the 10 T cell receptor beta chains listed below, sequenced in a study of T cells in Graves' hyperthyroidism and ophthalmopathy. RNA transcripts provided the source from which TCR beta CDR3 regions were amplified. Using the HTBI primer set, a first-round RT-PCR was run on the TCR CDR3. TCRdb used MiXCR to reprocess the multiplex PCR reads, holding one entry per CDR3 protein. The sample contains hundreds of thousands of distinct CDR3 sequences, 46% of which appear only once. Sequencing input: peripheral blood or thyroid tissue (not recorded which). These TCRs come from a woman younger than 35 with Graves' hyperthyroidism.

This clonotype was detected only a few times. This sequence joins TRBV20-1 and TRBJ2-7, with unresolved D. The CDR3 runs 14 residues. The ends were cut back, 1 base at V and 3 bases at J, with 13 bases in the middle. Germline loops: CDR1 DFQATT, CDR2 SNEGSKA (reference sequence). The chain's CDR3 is CSARGRPPFYEQYF. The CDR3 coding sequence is TGCAGTGCTAGAGGACGTCCGCCCTTCTACGAGCAGTACTTC.

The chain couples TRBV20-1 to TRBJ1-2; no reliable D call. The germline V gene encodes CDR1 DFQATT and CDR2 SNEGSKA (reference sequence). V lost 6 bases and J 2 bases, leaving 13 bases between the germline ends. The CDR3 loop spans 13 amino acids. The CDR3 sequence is CSAIPLENYGYTF. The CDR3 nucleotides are TGCAGTGCCATACCCCTAGAAAACTATGGCTACACCTTC.

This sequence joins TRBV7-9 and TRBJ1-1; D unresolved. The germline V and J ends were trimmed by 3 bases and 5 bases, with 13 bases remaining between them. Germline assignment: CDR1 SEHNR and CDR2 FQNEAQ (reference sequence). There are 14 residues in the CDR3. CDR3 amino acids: CASSFSIRGTEAFF. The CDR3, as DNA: TGTGCCAGCAGCTTTTCTATACGAGGGACTGAAGCTTTCTTT.

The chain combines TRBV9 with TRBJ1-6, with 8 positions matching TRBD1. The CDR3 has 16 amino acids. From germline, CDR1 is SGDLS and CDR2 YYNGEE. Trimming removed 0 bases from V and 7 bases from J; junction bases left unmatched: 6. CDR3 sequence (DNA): TGTGCCAGCAGCGTAGAGTCAGGGGGCCACAATTCACCCCTCCACTTT. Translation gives CASSVESGGHNSPLHF.

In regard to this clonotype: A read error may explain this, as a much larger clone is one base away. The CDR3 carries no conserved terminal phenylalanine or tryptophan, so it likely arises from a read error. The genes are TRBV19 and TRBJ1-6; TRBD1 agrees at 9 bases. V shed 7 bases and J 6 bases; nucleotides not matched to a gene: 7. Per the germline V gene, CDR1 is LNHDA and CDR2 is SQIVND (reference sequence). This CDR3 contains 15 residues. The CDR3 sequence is CASNRDRASNSPLHL. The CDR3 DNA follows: TGTGCCAGTAACCGGGACAGGGCGTCTAATTCACCCCTCCACCTT.

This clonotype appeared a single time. This CDR3 is CSLTGPYGYTF. CDR3 nucleotides: TGCAGCTTGACAGGGCCCTATGGCTACACCTTC. The V gene is TRBV29-1, the J gene TRBJ1-2, with 7 bases aligning to TRBD1. The CDR3 spans 11 residues. Looked up from germline, CDR1 is SQVTM and CDR2 is ANQGSEA. The junction had 4 bases not matched to a gene; V was cut back by 8 bases and J by 4 bases. Full variable domain (remainder filled in from reference TRBV29-1 and TRBJ1-2): SAVISQKPSRDICQRGTSLTIQCQVDSQVTMMFWYRQQPGQSLTLIATANQGSEATYESGFVIDKFPISRPNLTFSTLTVSNMSPEDSSIYLCSLTGPYGYTFGSGTRLTVV.

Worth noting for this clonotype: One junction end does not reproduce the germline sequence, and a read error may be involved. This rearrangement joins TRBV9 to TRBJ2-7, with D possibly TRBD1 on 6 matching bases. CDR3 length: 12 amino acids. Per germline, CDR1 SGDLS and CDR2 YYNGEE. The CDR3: CASSGYRDERYF. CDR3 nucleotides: TGTGCCAGCAGCGGGTACAGGGACGAGCGGTACTTC.

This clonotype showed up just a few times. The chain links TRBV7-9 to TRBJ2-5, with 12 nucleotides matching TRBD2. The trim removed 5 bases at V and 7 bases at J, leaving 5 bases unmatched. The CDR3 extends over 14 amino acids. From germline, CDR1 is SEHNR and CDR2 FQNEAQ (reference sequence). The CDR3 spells CASSQGLAGATQYF. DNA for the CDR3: TGTGCCAGCAGCCAGGGACTAGCGGGTGCGACCCAGTACTTC.

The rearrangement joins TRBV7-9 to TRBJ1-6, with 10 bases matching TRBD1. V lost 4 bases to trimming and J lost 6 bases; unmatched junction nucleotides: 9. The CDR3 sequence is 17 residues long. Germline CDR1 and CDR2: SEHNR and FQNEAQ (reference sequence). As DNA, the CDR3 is TGTGCCAGCAGCTCTCCCCCTGGACAGGGGGTTAATTCACCCCTCCACTTT. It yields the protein CASSSPPGQGVNSPLHF.

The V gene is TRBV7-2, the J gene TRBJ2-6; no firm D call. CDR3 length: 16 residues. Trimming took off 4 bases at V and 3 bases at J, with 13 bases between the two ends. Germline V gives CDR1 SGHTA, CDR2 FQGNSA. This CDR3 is CASSSPASGGANVLTF. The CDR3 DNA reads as TGTGCCAGCAGCTCACCTGCTTCGGGTGGGGCCAACGTCCTGACTTTC.